The 28 T cell receptor beta chains given below trace back to one sample, sequenced in a study of cytomegalovirus exposure and HLA in healthy donors (dated by TCRdb to about 2017). Receptor libraries were prepared by the immunoSEQ multiplex PCR assay. For the multiplex PCR, a mixture combining 60 forward primers for TCR Vbeta segments and 13 reverse primers for TCR Jbeta segments was used. TCRdb took over this immuneACCESS table, retaining in-frame rearrangements with V and J assigned. Such tables are incomplete; in checked studies, under half of the missing clones stem from an unresolved V gene, and the remainder is unexplained. This sample is represented by 150,000 to 200,000 clones; 70% to 80% of them were singletons. 2% to 2.5% of the sample belongs to the ten largest clones. The sequenced sample was PBMCs. Receptors originate from a woman aged 25-40 years in good health and CMV-seropositive.

This clone showed up just a few times. This chain uses TRBV4-1 with TRBJ1-4; TRBD1 agrees at 8 bases. This CDR3 comprises 15 residues. In germline, CDR1 is MGHRA, CDR2 YSYEKL. Trimming removed 2 bases from V and 6 bases from J; junction bases left unmatched: 5. CDR3 residues: CASSQNRGWDEKLFF. CDR3 nucleotides: TGCGCCAGCAGCCAAAACAGGGGGTGGGATGAAAAACTGTTTTTT.

With respect to this clone: Germline is not matched at one junction end, which may reflect a read error. This chain joins TRBV2 and TRBJ1-5; D remains ambiguous. This CDR3 has 13 amino acids. CDR1 is SNHLY, CDR2 FYNNEI, per germline. CDR3 DNA sequence: TGTGCCAGCAGTGAAGCGAGGGTAAGGGAGTGGAATTTT. Protein: CASSEARVREWNF.

The chain joins TRBV18 to TRBJ2-3; the match to TRBD1 covers 11 bases. Germline trimming cut 3 bases from V and 2 bases from J; bases unmatched to any gene: 1. The CDR3 runs to 15 residues. Germline CDR1 KGHSH, CDR2 LQKENI. CDR3: CASSPGQGATDTQYF. CDR3 coding DNA: TGTGCCAGCTCACCCGGACAGGGGGCCACAGATACGCAGTATTTT.

The V call is TRBV19, the J call TRBJ1-2; D not certain. The V gene's germline CDR1 is LNHDA and CDR2 SQIVND (reference sequence). V was trimmed by 0 bases and J by 8 bases, leaving 10 bases between them. The CDR3 is 13 residues long. CDR3 residues: CASSIDRVVGYTF. The CDR3 DNA sequence: TGTGCCAGTAGTATAGACCGGGTCGTGGGCTACACCTTC.

This clone was counted once. The CDR3 sequence: CASSLGGGNTIYF. CDR3 sequence (DNA): TGTGCCAGCAGCTTAGGGGGCGGAAACACCATATATTTT. This chain joins TRBV11-2 and TRBJ1-3; a possible D gene is TRBD1 (5 bases). V was pared by 1 base and J by 4 bases, with 5 bases between. Germline V gene sequence: CDR1 SGHAT, CDR2 FQNNGV. This CDR3 contains 13 residues.

For this clone: Other DNA sequences of this sample code for an identical CDR3. The V and J genes are TRBV5-4 and TRBJ1-1; D is possibly TRBD1 (5 bases). CDR1 and CDR2 from the germline V gene are SGHNT and YYREEE (reference sequence). This CDR3 is 16 amino acids long. The germline V and J ends were trimmed by 0 bases and 4 bases, with 16 bases remaining between them. CDR3 loop: CASSLDPRGGGTEAFF. CDR3 sequence (DNA): TGTGCCAGCAGCTTGGACCCTCGCGGGGGGGGCACTGAAGCTTTCTTT. The full variable domain, its missing parts supplied by reference TRBV5-4 and TRBJ1-1, is ETGVTQSPTHLIKTRGQQVTLRCSSQSGHNTVSWYQQALGQGPQFIFQYYREEENGRGNFPPRFSGLQFPNYSSELNVNALELDDSALYLCASSLDPRGGGTEAFFGQGTRLTVV.

The J gene is TRBJ1-2, the V gene TRBV5-6; D is possibly TRBD1 (5 bases). The germline V and J ends were trimmed by 4 bases and 0 bases, with 7 bases remaining between them. The CDR3 consists of 13 residues. Germline V lookup: CDR1 SGHDT, CDR2 YYEEEE. CDR3: CASSRTPNYGYTF. DNA for the CDR3: TGTGCCAGCAGCCGGACACCTAACTATGGCTACACCTTC.

Regarding this clone: Sequence at one end of the junction differs from germline and may be a read error. The chain joins TRBV30 to TRBJ2-1, with 12 bases lining up with TRBD2. The CDR3 covers 14 residues. In germline, CDR1 is GTSNPN, CDR2 SVGIG (reference sequence). In DNA, the CDR3 is TGTGCCTGGAGTCACCCTTTGGGACTAGCGGGTAATATCTTC. Its translation: CAWSHPLGLAGNIF.

This chain connects TRBV7-6 to TRBJ1-1; D is possibly TRBD1 (5 bases). Trimming took 2 bases from V and 2 from J, leaving 12 bases between them. The germline CDR1 and CDR2 sequences are SGHVS and FNYEAQ. The CDR3 covers 15 residues. This chain's CDR3 is CASSLTSGLNTEAFF. In DNA, the CDR3 is TGTGCCAGCAGCTTAACATCGGGACTTAACACTGAAGCTTTCTTT.

The gene calls are TRBV6-1 and TRBJ1-3; D unresolved. The ends were cut back, 4 bases at V and 1 base at J, with 8 bases in the middle. The CDR3 runs 14 residues. Germline CDR1 reads MNHNS; CDR2 reads SASEGT. The CDR3 spells CASSASTSGNTIYF. The CDR3 bases are TGTGCCAGCAGTGCGAGTACTTCTGGAAACACCATATATTTT.

V gene TRBV28 combines with J gene TRBJ2-3; TRBD2 matches at 12 bases. V shed 4 bases and J 5 bases; nucleotides not matched to a gene: 4. Germline V gene sequence: CDR1 MDHEN, CDR2 SYDVKM. The length of the CDR3 is 15 residues. CDR3 nucleotides: TGTGCCAGCAGTTCCCTAGCGGGGGGGGTAGATACGCAGTATTTT. Encoded protein: CASSSLAGGVDTQYF.

This chain uses TRBV6-5 with TRBJ2-5; TRBD1 is a possible D gene (5 bases). Trimming pared 0 bases from V and 7 bases from J, leaving 18 bases between. The CDR3 runs to 16 residues. Germline V gives CDR1 MNHEY, CDR2 SVGAGI. The CDR3 DNA is TGTGCCAGCAGTTACTCACAACAGGACCCCGAGTTGACCCAGTACTTC. It is translated as CASSYSQQDPELTQYF.

The chain couples TRBV14 to TRBJ2-7; 9 bases are shared with TRBD1. The CDR3 runs 14 residues. Germline lookup yields CDR1 SGHDN and CDR2 FVKESK. J gave up 5 bases and V 5 bases, and 7 bases lay outside the gene matches. The CDR3 loop reads CASSTGQGNDEQYF. In DNA form, the CDR3 reads TGTGCCAGCAGCACGGGACAGGGTAACGACGAGCAGTACTTC.

V is TRBV5-1 and J is TRBJ1-1; the match to TRBD1 covers 8 bases. This CDR3 comprises 14 residues. Germline V lookup: CDR1 SGHRS, CDR2 YFSETQ. V was pared by 4 bases and J by 11 bases, with 13 bases of the junction left unmatched. Here the CDR3 DNA reads TGCGCCAGCAGCGCCTCCGGGACAGGCCAAAACGCTTTCTTT. The encoded protein is CASSASGTGQNAFF.

In its sample, this clone was seen once. The V and J genes are TRBV28 and TRBJ2-5; D is possibly TRBD1 (6 bases). V lost 0 bases to trimming and J lost 5 bases, with 16 bases between them. The CDR3 covers 16 residues. Germline V gene lookup returns CDR1 MDHEN and CDR2 SYDVKM. This chain's CDR3 is CASSLWDSNGPETQYF. The CDR3 DNA sequence: TGTGCCAGCAGTTTATGGGACAGCAATGGGCCGGAGACCCAGTACTTC.

The chain couples TRBV27 to TRBJ2-5, with 9 bases that match TRBD2. Germline V CDR1 and CDR2: MNHEY, SMNVEV (reference sequence). The trim removed 5 bases at V and 4 bases at J, leaving 8 bases unmatched. CDR3 length: 15 residues. CDR3 nucleotide sequence: TGTGCCAGCAGTGGATGGCGGGGGGGCCTAGAGACCCAGTACTTC. Encoded protein: CASSGWRGGLETQYF.

J is TRBJ1-1 and V is TRBV10-3, with TRBD1 as a possible D gene (6 bases). CDR3 length equals 16 residues. The V and J ends lost 4 bases and 1 base respectively, with 16 bases between them. Germline CDR1 reads ENHRY; CDR2 reads SYGVKD. CDR3 protein: CAISGGGRMRNTEAFF. DNA of the CDR3: TGTGCCATCAGTGGCGGGGGGCGGATGAGGAACACTGAAGCTTTCTTT.

J is TRBJ1-1 and V is TRBV2; TRBD1 agrees at 9 bases. CDR1 and CDR2 (germline): SNHLY, FYNNEI. The CDR3 contains 14 residues. Trimming cost V 6 bases and J 11 bases; bases outside gene matches: 13. The chain's CDR3 is CASRADRGWGEAFF. The DNA of the CDR3 is TGTGCCAGCAGGGCTGACAGGGGGTGGGGGGAGGCTTTCTTT.

Written as DNA, the CDR3 is TGTGCCAGTAGTCAGAGCACAGATACGCAGTATTTT. This gives the protein CASSQSTDTQYF. The J gene is TRBJ2-3, the V gene TRBV19; D remains unclear. Germline loops: CDR1 LNHDA, CDR2 SQIVND (reference sequence). Trimming removed 5 bases at V and 0 bases at J, with 3 bases between. This CDR3 has 12 residues.

The V and J genes are TRBV7-9 and TRBJ1-3; TRBD1 matches 7 bases. Germline trimming cut 3 bases from V and 0 bases from J; bases unmatched to any gene: 2. CDR3 length: 15 amino acids. Germline loops: CDR1 SEHNR, CDR2 FQNEAQ (reference sequence). CDR3 loop: CASSFGQASGNTIYF. CDR3 nucleotide sequence: TGTGCCAGCAGCTTCGGACAGGCCTCTGGAAACACCATATATTTT.

The V and J genes are TRBV2 and TRBJ2-5; D is perhaps TRBD2 (5 bases). Germline-derived CDR1 and CDR2 are SNHLY and FYNNEI. Between the trimmed V and J ends, which lost 4 bases and 2 bases, there was a span of 26 bases. This CDR3 spans 19 amino acids. The DNA for the CDR3 is TGTGCCAGCAGTGCCCATTCAAAATCCGGGGTATCGAGGCAAGAGACCCAGTACTTC. Protein product: CASSAHSKSGVSRQETQYF.

The rearrangement joins TRBV10-3 to TRBJ1-5, with a tentative D call TRBD1 (6 bases). Germline V CDR1 and CDR2: ENHRY, SYGVKD. The V end lost 3 bases, the J end lost 6 bases, and 30 bases lay between the germline ends. This CDR3 has 20 amino acids. In DNA form, the CDR3 reads TGTGCCATCAGTGAAAACTTCAATTCCGGGACACAAGGGATGGGTCAGCCCCAGCATTTT. It encodes CAISENFNSGTQGMGQPQHF.

CDR3 DNA: TGTGCCAGCAGCCAACGTTCGGGTATTGGTCAGCCCCAGCATTTT. Translated: CASSQRSGIGQPQHF. The rearrangement links TRBV4-2 to TRBJ1-5; D not resolved. CDR1 is LGHNA and CDR2 is YNFKEQ in the germline V gene. V lost 2 bases and J lost 6, with 14 bases in between. The CDR3 covers 15 residues.

This chain uses TRBV7-2 with TRBJ1-1; 10 bases fit TRBD1. This CDR3 contains 14 residues. The trim removed 6 bases at V and 7 bases at J, leaving 8 bases unmatched. Germline loops: CDR1 SGHTA, CDR2 FQGNSA. Written as DNA, the CDR3 is TGTGCCAGCAGTCAGCGACAGGGGGCAAGTGAAGCTTTCTTT. Its translation: CASSQRQGASEAFF.

V gene TRBV4-3 combines with J gene TRBJ2-3; 7 bases are a match to TRBD2. The CDR3 runs to 15 residues. Germline loops: CDR1 LGHNA, CDR2 YSLEER. The J segment lost 2 bases and the V segment lost 4 bases, leaving 6 bases of the junction unmatched. CDR3 residues: CASSPRTSFTDTQYF. CDR3 nucleotide sequence: TGCGCCAGCAGCCCGAGGACTAGTTTCACAGATACGCAGTATTTT.

The gene calls are TRBV30 and TRBJ1-5; TRBD1 matches 8 bases. The germline V gene has CDR1 GTSNPN and CDR2 SVGIG (reference sequence). CDR3 length: 16 amino acids. The V and J ends lost 0 bases and 4 bases, in that order; junction bases with no gene match: 8. CDR3 DNA sequence: TGTGCCTGGAGTGTTCGACGACAGGGGCGAAATCAGCCCCAGCATTTT. This codes for CAWSVRRQGRNQPQHF.

The rearrangement joins TRBV19 to TRBJ2-1, with D possibly being TRBD1 (6 bases). Germline CDR1 and CDR2: LNHDA and SQIVND (reference sequence). The CDR3 length is 12 residues. V was pared by 5 bases and J by 14 bases, with 16 bases between. The CDR3 is CASSDYRGHEFF. The CDR3 DNA is TGTGCCAGTAGTGATTACCGGGGACACGAGTTCTTC.

This clone was observed a handful of times. CDR3 in amino acids: CASSLDGGGGYTF. In nucleotides, the CDR3 is TGCGCCAGCAGCTTGGATGGGGGCGGGGGCTACACCTTC. The V call is TRBV5-1, the J call TRBJ1-2, with D maybe TRBD1 (6 bases). V shed 0 bases and J shed 8 bases, with 11 bases lying between them. This CDR3 has 13 amino acids. Germline assignment: CDR1 SGHRS and CDR2 YFSETQ.